This is a list of T cell receptor beta chains from one sample in a study of OX40 agonist ivuxolimab in advanced cancers. Produced via immunoSEQ multiplex PCR; TCRdb's table is partial and in-frame only. Counted here are about 37,000 clones, just under 85% occurring once; the ten biggest clones make up approximately 35%. Sequencing was performed on CD4+ or CD8+ T cells sorted from blood, taken in a trial of the OX40 agonist ivuxolimab. Receptor source: an adult with an advanced solid tumor such as melanoma, head and neck, liver or kidney cancer. CDR3s include the opening cysteine and the closing phenylalanine or tryptophan. Fields, in order: J gene, clone size, D gene, V gene, CDR3 length, CDR3 DNA, CDR3 protein. D genes are given only for firm matches. Expanded clones get a size class; other rows say once, few or many, or leave the size out.

j_gene: TRBJ1-6; abundance: NA; d_gene: NA; v_gene: TRBV6-5; len: 14; CDR3nt: TGTGCCAGCAGTTACTCGTCTTCGAATTCACCCCTCCACTTT; CDR3aa: CASSYSSSNSPLHF
j_gene: TRBJ2-2; abundance: NA; d_gene: NA; v_gene: TRBV28; len: 12; CDR3nt: TGTGCCAGCTACAGGGGGGGCGGGGAGCTGTTTTTT; CDR3aa: CASYRGGGELFF
j_gene: TRBJ1-4; abundance: NA; d_gene: TRBD1; v_gene: TRBV14; len: 15; CDR3nt: TGTGCCAGCAGCCAAGGGACAGGGAGGGATGAAAAACTGTTTTTT; CDR3aa: CASSQGTGRDEKLFF
j_gene: TRBJ1-5; abundance: NA; d_gene: NA; v_gene: TRBV18; len: 13; CDR3nt: TGTGCCAGTGCAGCAGGGCCCAATCAGCCCCAGCATTTT; CDR3aa: CASAAGPNQPQHF
j_gene: TRBJ1-3; abundance: NA; d_gene: TRBD1; v_gene: TRBV9; len: 17; CDR3nt: TGTGCCAGCAGCGTAGTGGGGACAGGTGCCTCTGGAAACACCATATATTTT; CDR3aa: CASSVVGTGASGNTIYF
j_gene: TRBJ1-4; abundance: NA; d_gene: TRBD1; v_gene: TRBV6-1; len: 18; CDR3nt: TGTGCCAGCAGTGAATCTGCCGCGACAGGGTATCCTAATGAAAAACTGTTTTTT; CDR3aa: CASSESAATGYPNEKLFF
j_gene: TRBJ2-1; abundance: NA; d_gene: NA; v_gene: TRBV20-1; len: 11; CDR3nt: TGCAGTGCTCTCTTGGACAATGAGCAGTTCTTC; CDR3aa: CSALLDNEQFF
j_gene: TRBJ2-7; abundance: few; d_gene: NA; v_gene: TRBV10-1; len: 14; CDR3nt: TGCGCCAGCAGTGATACTAGCCTCACCCCCGAGCAGTACTTC; CDR3aa: CASSDTSLTPEQYF
j_gene: TRBJ1-3; abundance: NA; d_gene: NA; v_gene: TRBV5-4; len: 17; CDR3nt: TGTGCCAGCAGCGACCCCAGGACTGCGAGCTCTGGAAACACCATATATTTT; CDR3aa: CASSDPRTASSGNTIYF
j_gene: TRBJ2-2; abundance: few; d_gene: TRBD1; v_gene: TRBV2; len: 15; CDR3nt: TGTGCCAGCAGTGAAGACAGGGGGAACACCGGGGAGCTGTTTTTT; CDR3aa: CASSEDRGNTGELFF
j_gene: TRBJ2-3; abundance: NA; d_gene: NA; v_gene: TRBV19; len: 13; CDR3nt: TGTGCCAGCTCCCGACTGGGCGAAGATACGCAGTATTTT; CDR3aa: CASSRLGEDTQYF
j_gene: TRBJ1-6; abundance: NA; d_gene: NA; v_gene: TRBV5-8; len: 14; CDR3nt: TGTGCCAGCAGCCAAAGCGGTTATAATTCACCCCTCCACTTT; CDR3aa: CASSQSGYNSPLHF
j_gene: TRBJ1-6; abundance: NA; d_gene: NA; v_gene: TRBV7-2; len: 12; CDR3nt: TGTGCCAGCAGCACACAACGGGCACCCCTCCACTTT; CDR3aa: CASSTQRAPLHF
j_gene: TRBJ1-3; abundance: NA; d_gene: TRBD1; v_gene: TRBV7-9; len: 17; CDR3nt: TGTGCCAGCAGCTTTCGGGAAGGGACAGGGGCTGGAAACACCATATATTTT; CDR3aa: CASSFREGTGAGNTIYF
j_gene: TRBJ2-3; abundance: NA; d_gene: NA; v_gene: TRBV4-1; len: 14; CDR3nt: TGCGCCAGCAGTCGGGGCTTCTTCACAGATACGCAGTATTTT; CDR3aa: CASSRGFFTDTQYF
j_gene: TRBJ1-2; abundance: NA; d_gene: TRBD1; v_gene: TRBV6-5; len: 14; CDR3nt: TGTGCCAGCAGCCCCCAAGAGGGGGCTCATGGCTACACCTTC; CDR3aa: CASSPQEGAHGYTF
j_gene: TRBJ2-7; abundance: NA; d_gene: NA; v_gene: TRBV19; len: 12; CDR3nt: TGTGCCAGTAAAGGACCGACCTACGAGCAGTACTTC; CDR3aa: CASKGPTYEQYF
j_gene: TRBJ2-1; abundance: NA; d_gene: TRBD2; v_gene: TRBV11-2; len: 14; CDR3nt: TGTGCCAGCAGCAATCTACGTTCTAGCGGGGAGCAGTTCTTC; CDR3aa: CASSNLRSSGEQFF
j_gene: TRBJ2-7; abundance: few; d_gene: NA; v_gene: TRBV7-9; len: 14; CDR3nt: TGTGCCAGCAGCCAGAGTGTCGGTTCCTACGAGCAGTACTTC; CDR3aa: CASSQSVGSYEQYF
j_gene: TRBJ1-1; abundance: NA; d_gene: NA; v_gene: TRBV5-4; len: 14; CDR3nt: TGTGCCAGCAGCTTGGAGAGGGCGAACACTGAAGCTTTCTTT; CDR3aa: CASSLERANTEAFF
j_gene: TRBJ2-5; abundance: NA; d_gene: NA; v_gene: TRBV5-4; len: 14; CDR3nt: TGTGCCAGCAGCCTGACTGGGGAGGCAGAGACCCAGTACTTC; CDR3aa: CASSLTGEAETQYF
j_gene: TRBJ2-1; abundance: NA; d_gene: NA; v_gene: TRBV19; len: 16; CDR3nt: TGTGCCAGTAGGGTTACAGGGCTGGGGTCCTACAATGAGCAGTTCTTC; CDR3aa: CASRVTGLGSYNEQFF
j_gene: TRBJ2-1; abundance: NA; d_gene: TRBD2; v_gene: TRBV18; len: 18; CDR3nt: TGTGCCAGCTCACCCTCGGCGGCCAGCGGGGGGAATTACAATGAGCAGTTCTTC; CDR3aa: CASSPSAASGGNYNEQFF
j_gene: TRBJ2-7; abundance: NA; d_gene: TRBD2; v_gene: TRBV7-8; len: 16; CDR3nt: TGTGCCAGCAGCTTTTCAACAGCGGGGGGGACCTACGAGCAGTACTTC; CDR3aa: CASSFSTAGGTYEQYF
j_gene: TRBJ2-6; abundance: NA; d_gene: NA; v_gene: TRBV7-9; len: 16; CDR3nt: TGTGCCAGCAGCTTTGAAGTAGTTTCCGGGGCCAACGTCCTGACTTTC; CDR3aa: CASSFEVVSGANVLTF
j_gene: TRBJ2-1; abundance: NA; d_gene: NA; v_gene: TRBV19; len: 15; CDR3nt: TGTGCCAGTAGAACCGGGGGCGCGTACTACAATGAGCAGTTCTTC; CDR3aa: CASRTGGAYYNEQFF
j_gene: TRBJ1-3; abundance: NA; d_gene: NA; v_gene: TRBV28; len: 17; CDR3nt: TGTGCCAGCAGTTTACCTCTTGGAGGGACCTCTGGAAACACCATATATTTT; CDR3aa: CASSLPLGGTSGNTIYF
j_gene: TRBJ2-7; abundance: NA; d_gene: NA; v_gene: TRBV10-3; len: 14; CDR3nt: TGTGCCATCAGTGATACGGACGGGGCCTACGAGCAGTACTTC; CDR3aa: CAISDTDGAYEQYF
j_gene: TRBJ2-3; abundance: NA; d_gene: NA; v_gene: TRBV2; len: 12; CDR3nt: TGTGCCAGCAGTGAACGGTACGATACGCAGTATTTT; CDR3aa: CASSERYDTQYF
j_gene: TRBJ1-2; abundance: NA; d_gene: NA; v_gene: TRBV4-2; len: 15; CDR3nt: TGTGCCAGCAGCCAAGCCCGGGAAACTTACTATGGCTACACCTTC; CDR3aa: CASSQARETYYGYTF
j_gene: TRBJ1-3; abundance: NA; d_gene: NA; v_gene: TRBV19; len: 14; CDR3nt: TGTGCCAGTAGGACGGCGGGCCTCTGGGGGACCATATATTTT; CDR3aa: CASRTAGLWGTIYF
j_gene: TRBJ1-3; abundance: once; d_gene: NA; v_gene: TRBV11-2; len: 12; CDR3nt: TGTGCCAGCAGCCCGCCAAAGAACACCATATATTTT; CDR3aa: CASSPPKNTIYF
j_gene: TRBJ2-2; abundance: NA; d_gene: TRBD1; v_gene: TRBV5-4; len: 15; CDR3nt: TGTGCCAGCAGCACGACAGGGGCCTTCGTCGGGGAGCTGTTTTTT; CDR3aa: CASSTTGAFVGELFF
j_gene: TRBJ2-5; abundance: NA; d_gene: NA; v_gene: TRBV5-6; len: 17; CDR3nt: TGTGCCAGCAGCTTGCCGGGGCGGGGTAGTATAGTAGAGACCCAGTACTTC; CDR3aa: CASSLPGRGSIVETQYF
j_gene: TRBJ2-7; abundance: NA; d_gene: NA; v_gene: TRBV9; len: 14; CDR3nt: TGTGCCAGCAGCGTAGATCAAAGAACCTACGAGCAGTACTTC; CDR3aa: CASSVDQRTYEQYF
j_gene: TRBJ2-7; abundance: NA; d_gene: NA; v_gene: TRBV5-1; len: 14; CDR3nt: TGCGCCAGCAGAGCTCAAGGGTCCTCCTACGAGCAGTACTTC; CDR3aa: CASRAQGSSYEQYF
j_gene: TRBJ2-5; abundance: NA; d_gene: TRBD1; v_gene: TRBV7-9; len: 13; CDR3nt: TGTGCCAGCAGCCTCGACAGGGAGGAGACCCAGTACTTC; CDR3aa: CASSLDREETQYF
j_gene: TRBJ2-7; abundance: NA; d_gene: TRBD1; v_gene: TRBV5-5; len: 15; CDR3nt: TGTGCCAGCAGCTACTACAGGGGGAGCTCCTACGAGCAGTACTTC; CDR3aa: CASSYYRGSSYEQYF
j_gene: TRBJ2-1; abundance: NA; d_gene: TRBD1; v_gene: TRBV28; len: 14; CDR3nt: TGTGCCAGCAGCAAGGACAGGCTGTACAATGAGCAGTTCTTC; CDR3aa: CASSKDRLYNEQFF
j_gene: TRBJ1-2; abundance: once; d_gene: TRBD1; v_gene: TRBV6-4; len: 13; CDR3nt: TGTGCCAGCAGTGGAGGGACAGGGAATGGCTACACCTTC; CDR3aa: CASSGGTGNGYTF
j_gene: TRBJ1-5; abundance: NA; d_gene: NA; v_gene: TRBV19; len: 16; CDR3nt: TGTGCCAGTAGTACCCGAGGGATTTATAGCAATCAGCCCCAGCATTTT; CDR3aa: CASSTRGIYSNQPQHF
j_gene: TRBJ1-1; abundance: NA; d_gene: TRBD1; v_gene: TRBV7-9; len: 15; CDR3nt: TGTGCCAGCAGCTTGCTCGGGACAGGGAAGGCTGAAGCTTTCTTT; CDR3aa: CASSLLGTGKAEAFF